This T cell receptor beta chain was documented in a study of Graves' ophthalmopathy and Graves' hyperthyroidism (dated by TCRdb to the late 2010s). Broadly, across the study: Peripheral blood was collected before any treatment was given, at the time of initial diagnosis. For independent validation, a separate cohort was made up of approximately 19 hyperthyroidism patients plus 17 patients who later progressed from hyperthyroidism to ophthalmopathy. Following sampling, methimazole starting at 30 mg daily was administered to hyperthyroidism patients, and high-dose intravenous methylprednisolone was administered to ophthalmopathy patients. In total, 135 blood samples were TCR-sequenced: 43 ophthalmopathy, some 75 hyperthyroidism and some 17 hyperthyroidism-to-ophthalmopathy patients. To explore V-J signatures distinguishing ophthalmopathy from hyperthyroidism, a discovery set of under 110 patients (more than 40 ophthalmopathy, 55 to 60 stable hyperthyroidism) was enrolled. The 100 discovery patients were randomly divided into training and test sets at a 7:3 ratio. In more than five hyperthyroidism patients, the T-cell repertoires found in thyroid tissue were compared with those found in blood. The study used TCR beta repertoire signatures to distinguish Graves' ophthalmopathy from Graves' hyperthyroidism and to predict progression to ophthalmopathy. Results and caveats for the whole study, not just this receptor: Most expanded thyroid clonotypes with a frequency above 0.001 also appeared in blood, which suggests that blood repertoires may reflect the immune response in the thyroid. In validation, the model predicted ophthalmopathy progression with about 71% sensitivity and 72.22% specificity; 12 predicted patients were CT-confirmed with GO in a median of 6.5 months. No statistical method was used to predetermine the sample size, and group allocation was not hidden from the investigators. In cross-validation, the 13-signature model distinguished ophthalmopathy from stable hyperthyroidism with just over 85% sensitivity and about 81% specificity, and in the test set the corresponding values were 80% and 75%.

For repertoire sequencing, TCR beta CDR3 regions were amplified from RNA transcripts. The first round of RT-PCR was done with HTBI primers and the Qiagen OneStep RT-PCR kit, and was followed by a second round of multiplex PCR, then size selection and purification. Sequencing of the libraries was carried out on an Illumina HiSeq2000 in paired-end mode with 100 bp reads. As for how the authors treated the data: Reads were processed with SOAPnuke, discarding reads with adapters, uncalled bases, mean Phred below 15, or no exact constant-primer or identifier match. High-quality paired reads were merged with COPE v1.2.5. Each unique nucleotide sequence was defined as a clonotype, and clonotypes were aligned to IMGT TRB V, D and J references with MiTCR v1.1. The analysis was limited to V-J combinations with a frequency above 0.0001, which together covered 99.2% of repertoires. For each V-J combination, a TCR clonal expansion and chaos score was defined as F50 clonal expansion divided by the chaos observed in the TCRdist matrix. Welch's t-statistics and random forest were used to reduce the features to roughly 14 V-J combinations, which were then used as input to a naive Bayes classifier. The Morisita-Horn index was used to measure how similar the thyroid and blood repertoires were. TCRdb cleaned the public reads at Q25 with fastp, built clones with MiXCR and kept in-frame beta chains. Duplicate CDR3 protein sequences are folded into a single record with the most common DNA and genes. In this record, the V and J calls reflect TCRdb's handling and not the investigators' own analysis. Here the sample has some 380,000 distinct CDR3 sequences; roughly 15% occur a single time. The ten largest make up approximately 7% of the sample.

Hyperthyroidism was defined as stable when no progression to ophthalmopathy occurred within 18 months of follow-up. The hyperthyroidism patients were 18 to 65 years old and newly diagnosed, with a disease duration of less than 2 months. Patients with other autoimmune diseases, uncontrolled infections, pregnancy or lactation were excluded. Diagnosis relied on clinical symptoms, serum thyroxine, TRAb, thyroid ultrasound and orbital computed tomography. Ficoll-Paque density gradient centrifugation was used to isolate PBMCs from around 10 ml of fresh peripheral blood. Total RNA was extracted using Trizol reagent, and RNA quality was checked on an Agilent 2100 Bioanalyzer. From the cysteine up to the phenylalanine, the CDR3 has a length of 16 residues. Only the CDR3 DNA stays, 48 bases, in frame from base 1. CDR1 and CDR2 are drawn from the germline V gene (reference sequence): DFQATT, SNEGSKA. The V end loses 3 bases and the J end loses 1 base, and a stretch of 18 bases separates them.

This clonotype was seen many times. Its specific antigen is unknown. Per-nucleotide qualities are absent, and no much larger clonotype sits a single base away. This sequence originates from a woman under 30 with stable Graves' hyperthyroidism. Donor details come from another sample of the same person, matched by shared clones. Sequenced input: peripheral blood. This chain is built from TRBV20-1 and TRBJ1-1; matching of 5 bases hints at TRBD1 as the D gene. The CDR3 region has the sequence CSARALGAKWNTEAFF. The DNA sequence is TGCAGTGCTAGGGCGTTAGGGGCGAAATGGAACACTGAAGCTTTCTTT.